The 20 T cell receptor beta chains below come from one sample, sequenced in a study of CD8 T cells in ankylosing spondylitis. The study, taken as a whole, reports: A TCR beta motif of eight or nine highly homologous variants seemed to mark ankylosing spondylitis blood.

These receptors' antigens are unknown. TCRdb analysed the 5' RACE reads with MiXCR anew, one entry per CDR3 protein. The sample includes fewer than 550,000 distinct CDR3 sequences, 5.3% seen only once; the top ten take roughly 3.5%. The material sequenced was blood, either unsorted or a sorted T cell fraction (not recorded which). These receptors came from a male donor with ankylosing spondylitis.

In this sample, this clonotype turned up many times. The chain employs TRBV9 and TRBJ1-1; TRBD1 is a possible D gene (5 bases). The CDR3 runs to 16 residues. Between the trimmed V and J ends, which lost 2 bases and 3 bases, there was a span of 17 bases. Germline CDR1 reads SGDLS; CDR2 reads YYNGEE. The CDR3 nucleotides are TGTGCCAGCAGCGTGTCACAGGATCCCACCTACACTGAAGCTTTCTTT. It yields the protein CASSVSQDPTYTEAFF.

This clonotype was counted at least ten times. This sequence joins TRBV4-3 and TRBJ2-7; 10 positions agree with TRBD1. Germline V gene sequence: CDR1 LGHNA, CDR2 YSLEER. This CDR3 is 17 amino acids long. Germline trimming cut 0 bases from V and 2 bases from J; bases unmatched to any gene: 7. CDR3 coding DNA: TGCGCCAGCAGCCAAGATCGTTTCGGGACAGGGGCCTACGAGCAGTACTTC. It specifies CASSQDRFGTGAYEQYF.

The chain couples TRBV11-2 to TRBJ2-2; TRBD1 might be the D (6 bases). Deletions cut 5 bases from V and 0 bases from J, with 16 bases between. CDR1 and CDR2 (germline): SGHAT, FQNNGV. The CDR3 runs 17 residues. This chain's CDR3 is CASSTKQGASNTGELFF. The CDR3 DNA follows: TGTGCCAGCAGCACAAAACAGGGCGCATCGAACACCGGGGAGCTGTTTTTT.

Ten or more counts support this clonotype. The chain recombines TRBV6-2 or TRBV6-3 with TRBJ2-7; D ambiguous. Germline loops: CDR1 MNHEY, CDR2 SVGEGT. CDR3 length: 16 residues. The germline V and J ends were trimmed by 2 bases and 3 bases, with 17 bases remaining between them. The CDR3 region has the DNA TGTGCCAGCAGTTACCCCCCAGGCCCCACCGGCTACGAGCAGTACTTC. Protein: CASSYPPGPTGYEQYF.

This clonotype was recorded at least ten times. The chain is built from TRBV18 and TRBJ1-5; 8 bases fit TRBD1. V was pared by 1 base and J by 3 bases, with 2 bases of the junction left unmatched. This CDR3 is 15 amino acids long. Germline V gene data show CDR1 as KGHSH and CDR2 as LQKENI. CDR3 in amino acids: CASSPRQGYNQPQHF. In nucleotides, the CDR3 is TGTGCCAGCTCACCACGACAGGGGTACAATCAGCCCCAGCATTTT.

This clonotype was found a few times. The gene calls are TRBV11-2 and TRBJ2-7; 14 positions agree with TRBD2. V dropped 1 base and J dropped 2; count of bases not matched to a gene: 10. The CDR3 totals 19 residues. Germline-derived CDR1 and CDR2 are SGHAT and FQNNGV. This CDR3 reads CASSLVRLAGGRPPYEQYF. The CDR3 DNA is TGTGCCAGCAGCTTAGTCCGACTAGCGGGAGGGAGGCCCCCCTACGAGCAGTACTTC.

This clonotype came up many times. The rearrangement links TRBV29-1 to TRBJ2-2, with D perhaps being TRBD1 or TRBD2 (5 bases each). The V and J ends lost 5 bases and 8 bases respectively, with 9 bases between them. The CDR3 is 11 amino acids. Looked up from germline, CDR1 is SQVTM and CDR2 is ANQGSEA. The CDR3 nucleotides are TGCAGCGTTCTGGGGGTTGGGGAGCTGTTTTTT. Its protein is CSVLGVGELFF.

This clonotype was observed at least ten times. This chain uses TRBV5-1 with TRBJ2-1, with D maybe TRBD2 (7 bases). V was shortened by 6 bases and J by 0 bases, with 22 bases between the two germline ends. The CDR3 sequence is 18 residues long. The germline V gene encodes CDR1 SGHRS and CDR2 YFSETQ. CDR3 DNA: TGCGCCAGCACCGTAGGGGGGGGACTGTCAAGCTCCTACAATGAGCAGTTCTTC. Its translation is CASTVGGGLSSSYNEQFF.

This clonotype has a count of ten or more. The chain carries TRBV6-2 or TRBV6-3 and TRBJ2-1, with TRBD1 matching over 7 bases. CDR1 is MNHEY and CDR2 is SVGEGT in the germline V gene. The CDR3 contains 15 residues. Trimming removed 2 bases from V and 2 bases from J; junction bases left unmatched: 3. The CDR3 DNA follows: TGTGCCAGCAGTTACAACAGGGGAGCCTACAATGAGCAGTTCTTC. Amino acid sequence: CASSYNRGAYNEQFF.

There are many counts of this clonotype. The chain is built from TRBV20-1 and TRBJ2-5; D gene ambiguous. The CDR3 sequence is 12 residues long. CDR1 and CDR2 from the germline V gene are DFQATT and SNEGSKA (reference sequence). V gave up 1 base and J gave up 4 bases, with 7 bases separating them. CDR3 sequence: CSARADVETQYF. The CDR3 region has the DNA TGCAGTGCTAGAGCCGACGTAGAGACCCAGTACTTC.

Ten or more counts support this clonotype. J is TRBJ1-2 and V is TRBV29-1, with a tentative D call TRBD1 (6 bases). Germline loops: CDR1 SQVTM, CDR2 ANQGSEA. Deletions cut 3 bases from V and 8 bases from J, with 13 bases between. The CDR3 runs to 12 residues. This CDR3 reads CSVDLGGGGYTF. Written as DNA, the CDR3 is TGCAGCGTTGATCTCGGAGGGGGAGGCTACACCTTC.

In its sample, this clonotype was seen many times. The V and J genes are TRBV5-1 and TRBJ2-3, with 14 bases matching TRBD2. This CDR3 contains 16 residues. Trimming cost V 4 bases and J 4 bases; bases outside gene matches: 5. Germline-derived CDR1 and CDR2 are SGHRS and YFSETQ. The CDR3 DNA is TGCGCCAGCAGCCCCGGACTAGCGGGAGGAGCAGATACGCAGTATTTT. It is translated as CASSPGLAGGADTQYF.

This clonotype was detected ten times or more. The chain is built from TRBV3-1 and TRBJ2-1; tentatively, D is TRBD2 (6 bases). This CDR3 is 13 amino acids long. Germline V gene sequence: CDR1 LGHDT, CDR2 YNNKEL (reference sequence). Deletions cut 4 bases from V and 10 bases from J, with 14 bases between. The chain's CDR3 is CASSPPLAREQFF. Here the CDR3 DNA reads TGTGCCAGCAGCCCTCCACTAGCTCGAGAGCAGTTCTTC.

This clonotype was observed at least ten times. This chain joins TRBV20-1 and TRBJ1-5; a weak D match, TRBD1 (6 bases). Germline CDR1 is DFQATT and CDR2 is SNEGSKA (reference sequence). V gave up 6 bases and J gave up 10 bases, with 25 bases separating them. The length of the CDR3 is 15 residues. The CDR3 bases are TGCAGTGCGACCCGGGGCGGGACACCAGGTTTTCCCCAGCATTTT. This codes for CSATRGGTPGFPQHF.

This clonotype was seen ten or more times. V and J are TRBV7-2 and TRBJ2-5; either TRBD1 or TRBD2 may supply D (6 bases each). Germline CDR1 and CDR2: SGHTA and FQGNSA. This CDR3 contains 14 residues. V was cut by 4 bases and J by 5 bases, with 14 bases left in between. CDR3: CASSSRGGLETQYF. CDR3 DNA sequence: TGTGCCAGCAGCTCGAGAGGGGGGTTGGAGACCCAGTACTTC.

A note on this clonotype: At one boundary the junction diverges from the germline segment, which might be a read error. CDR3 amino acids: CCARANQRGAWPYEQYF. In DNA form, the CDR3 reads TGCTGTGCTAGAGCGAACCAGAGGGGGGCGTGGCCCTACGAGCAGTACTTC. The rearrangement links TRBV20-1 to TRBJ2-7; possibly TRBD1 or TRBD2 for D (6 bases each). CDR1 is DFQATT, CDR2 SNEGSKA, per germline (reference sequence). The CDR3 has 17 residues.

A note on this clonotype: It may be a read error: a sequence one base away is much more abundant. The gene calls are TRBV7-2 and TRBJ1-1, with D unclear. The V gene lost 11 bases and the J gene lost 4 bases, with 17 bases spanning the gap. The germline V gene has CDR1 SGHTA and CDR2 FQGNSA. CDR3 length equals 13 residues. The CDR3: CALAGGLSTEAFF. CDR3 bases: TGTGCCCTTGCGGGAGGGCTGAGCACTGAAGCTTTCTTT.

At least ten counts were recorded for this clonotype. The rearrangement links TRBV15 to TRBJ2-7; TRBD1 aligns across 8 bases. The V gene end was trimmed by 7 bases and the J gene end by 0 bases; junction bases not matched to a gene: 5. This CDR3 contains 14 residues. Germline CDR1 LNHNV, CDR2 YYDKDF (reference sequence). DNA of the CDR3: TGTGCCACCAAAAGGGACAGGAGCTCCTACGAGCAGTACTTC. Its translation is CATKRDRSSYEQYF.

This clonotype was seen ten or more times. The rearrangement joins TRBV20-1 to TRBJ2-2, with 8 bases fitting TRBD1. This CDR3 has 13 residues. Per germline, CDR1 DFQATT and CDR2 SNEGSKA (reference sequence). Trimming took 6 bases from V and 4 from J; bases not matched to a gene: 4. The CDR3 DNA is TGCAGTGCAAGGACAGGGATCACCGGGGAGCTGTTTTTT. Its translation: CSARTGITGELFF.

This clonotype was observed many times. This chain connects TRBV7-3 to TRBJ2-1, with a weak D call TRBD1 (6 bases). Trimming took 0 bases from V and 8 from J, leaving 8 bases between them. Germline CDR1 is SGHTA and CDR2 is FQGTGA. This CDR3 has 13 amino acids. This CDR3 is CASSLTRGDEQFF. CDR3 nucleotide sequence: TGTGCCAGCAGCTTAACCAGGGGCGATGAGCAGTTCTTC. Complete variable domain (other parts from reference TRBV7-3 and TRBJ2-1): GAGVSQTPSNKVTEKGKYVELRCDPISGHTALYWYRQSLGQGPEFLIYFQGTGAADDSGLPNDRFFAVRPEGSVSTLKIQRTERGDSAVYLCASSLTRGDEQFFGPGTRLTVL.